One sample yielded the 21 T cell receptor beta chains listed below, sequenced in a study of T cell changes during pregnancy in multiple sclerosis. Assay: immunoSEQ multiplex PCR; the TCRdb copy retains only in-frame clones and omits some. The sample holds 45,000 to 60,000 clones, approximately 94% seen once. Sequencing was performed on CD4+ T cells from peripheral blood mononuclear cells, taken before pregnancy. The receptors were gathered from a female donor with multiple sclerosis, enrolled in a pregnancy study.

V gene TRBV19 combines with J gene TRBJ1-1; 7 bases match TRBD1. Looked up from germline, CDR1 is LNHDA and CDR2 is SQIVND (reference sequence). Unmatched junction bases numbered 7, after V lost 5 bases and J lost 4 bases. This CDR3 spans 14 amino acids. The CDR3 here is CASSPHRGSTEAFF. As DNA, the CDR3 is TGTGCCAGTAGTCCCCACAGGGGAAGCACTGAAGCTTTCTTT.

The chain carries TRBV15 and TRBJ1-2, with 7 bases identical to TRBD1. Germline V gene data show CDR1 as LNHNV and CDR2 as YYDKDF (reference sequence). The CDR3 is 14 amino acids. V lost 1 base to trimming and J lost 8 bases; unmatched junction nucleotides: 7. The CDR3 region is CATSRATGVGGYTF. DNA of the CDR3: TGTGCCACCAGCAGAGCTACAGGGGTGGGAGGCTACACCTTC.

This chain links TRBV10-3 with TRBJ1-3; TRBD1 is a possible D gene (5 bases). This CDR3 has 16 amino acids. Germline CDR1 and CDR2: ENHRY and SYGVKD. Trimming removed 4 bases from V and 0 bases from J, with 13 bases in between. The chain's CDR3 is CAISGNQGLSGNTIYF. In DNA form, the CDR3 reads TGTGCCATCAGTGGAAACCAGGGACTCTCTGGAAACACCATATATTTT.

This chain uses TRBV6-4 with TRBJ2-1; perhaps TRBD2 as D (6 bases). Trimming stripped 6 bases from V and 9 bases from J, with 12 bases between. CDR3 length: 12 amino acids. Germline V CDR1 and CDR2: MRHNA, SNTAGT. CDR3 loop: CASRGGLGEQFF. Written as DNA, the CDR3 is TGTGCCAGCAGGGGAGGATTGGGTGAGCAGTTCTTC.

This chain uses TRBV18 with TRBJ2-7; D is perhaps TRBD2 (7 bases). Germline CDR1 and CDR2: KGHSH and LQKENI. Trimming cost V 1 base and J 2 bases, with 15 bases left between them. There are 16 residues in the CDR3. This CDR3 reads CASSPRGGAYPYEQYF. In DNA, the CDR3 is TGTGCCAGCTCACCACGGGGGGGGGCCTACCCCTACGAGCAGTACTTC.

V gene TRBV10-3 combines with J gene TRBJ2-5; 7 bases match TRBD2. The CDR3 consists of 15 residues. In germline, CDR1 is ENHRY, CDR2 SYGVKD. V shed 0 bases, J shed 7 bases, and the junction held 8 bases outside the gene matches. Here the CDR3 reads CAISESPSGEGTQYF. The CDR3 DNA reads TGTGCCATCAGTGAGTCTCCAAGCGGGGAGGGGACCCAGTACTTC.

The rearrangement links TRBV14 to TRBJ2-3; 9 positions match TRBD2. From germline, CDR1 is SGHDN and CDR2 FVKESK. The CDR3 has 15 amino acids. J gave up 5 bases and V 4 bases, and 7 bases lay outside the gene matches. The CDR3 nucleotides read TGTGCCAGCAGCCCGTCGGGACTAGCAGGAGATACGCAGTATTTT. Translated, it gives CASSPSGLAGDTQYF.

This clone was seen a single time. The rearrangement joins TRBV27 to TRBJ2-2, with 8 bases lining up with TRBD2. J gave up 6 bases and V 3 bases, and 12 bases lay outside the gene matches. The germline V gene encodes CDR1 MNHEY and CDR2 SMNVEV (reference sequence). The CDR3 runs to 17 residues. The chain's CDR3 is CASSFRGRPGVPGELFF. The CDR3 nucleotides are TGTGCCAGCAGTTTTCGCGGGAGGCCCGGGGTACCCGGGGAGCTGTTTTTT.

The chain couples TRBV19 to TRBJ1-4; 10 positions agree with TRBD1. The CDR3 length is 14 residues. The J segment lost 5 bases and the V segment lost 6 bases, leaving 3 bases of the junction unmatched. Germline loops: CDR1 LNHDA, CDR2 SQIVND (reference sequence). DNA for the CDR3: TGTGCCAGTAGGACAGGGGGCGCGAATGAAAAACTGTTTTTT. Translation gives CASRTGGANEKLFF.

The chain recombines TRBV6-6 with TRBJ1-3, with D hard to call. Trimming cost V 6 bases and J 0 bases, with 15 bases left between them. The length of the CDR3 is 16 residues. Germline CDR1 reads MNHNY; CDR2 reads SVGAGI (reference sequence). The CDR3 is CASSRIVSSSGNTIYF. As DNA, the CDR3 is TGTGCCAGCAGCCGCATCGTGTCTAGCTCTGGAAACACCATATATTTT.

The gene calls are TRBV10-2 and TRBJ2-3, with TRBD2 identical over 8 bases. Trimming took 4 bases from V and 0 from J; bases not matched to a gene: 9. The CDR3 runs to 17 residues. CDR1 and CDR2 (germline): WSHSY, SAAADI. The CDR3 here is CASSGGRLASSTDTQYF. DNA for the CDR3: TGCGCCAGCAGTGGGGGGAGACTAGCGAGTAGCACAGATACGCAGTATTTT.

The J gene is TRBJ1-5, the V gene TRBV19; D is undetermined. CDR3 size: 16 residues. Trimming pared 1 base from V and 0 bases from J, leaving 10 bases between. Germline V gene sequence: CDR1 LNHDA, CDR2 SQIVND (reference sequence). CDR3 nucleotide sequence: TGTGCCAGTAGTATAGGGCAGACTTATAGCAATCAGCCCCAGCATTTT. Translation gives CASSIGQTYSNQPQHF.

The chain combines TRBV7-5 with TRBJ2-7; TRBD1, the table's D call, was not compared with the DNA. TRBV7-5 is described as a pseudogene. The CDR3 is made up of 16 amino acids. The CDR3 spells CVRSLEGRTGIYEQYF. The CDR3 region has the DNA TGTGTCAGAAGCTTAGAAGGGAGGACAGGGATCTACGAGCAGTACTTC.

CDR3 in amino acids: CASSSGGTDSYEQYF. The DNA for the CDR3 is TGTGCCAGCAGTTCCGGGGGGACTGATTCCTACGAGCAGTACTTC. The chain is built from TRBV28 and TRBJ2-7; 7 bases align to TRBD2. This CDR3 comprises 15 residues. CDR1 MDHEN and CDR2 SYDVKM come from the germline V gene. Trimming took 4 bases from V and 1 from J; bases not matched to a gene: 7.

The chain couples TRBV13 to TRBJ2-2, with 10 bases fitting TRBD2. CDR1 and CDR2 from the germline V gene are PRHDT and FYEKMQ (reference sequence). The CDR3 spans 14 residues. The V segment lost 4 bases and the J segment 10 bases; nucleotides outside the gene matches: 6. CDR3 in amino acids: CASSSGLASEELFF. In nucleotides, the CDR3 is TGTGCCAGCAGCTCGGGACTAGCGAGCGAGGAGCTGTTTTTT.

This rearrangement joins TRBV5-6 to TRBJ1-2; TRBD1 is a possible D gene (5 bases). V was cut by 1 base and J by 8 bases, with 18 bases left in between. The CDR3 has 15 residues. Germline CDR1 is SGHDT and CDR2 is YYEEEE. The CDR3 reads CASSLYARDLKGYTF. The CDR3 DNA reads as TGTGCCAGCAGCTTGTATGCCAGGGATCTAAAGGGCTACACCTTC. Variable domain in full (rest from reference TRBV5-6 and TRBJ1-2): DAGVTQSPTHLIKTRGQQVTLRCSPKSGHDTVSWYQQALGQGPQFIFQYYEEEERQRGNFPDRFSGHQFPNYSSELNVNALLLGDSALYLCASSLYARDLKGYTFGSGTRLTVV.

This rearrangement joins TRBV7-9 to TRBJ1-2; tentative D call: TRBD1 (5 bases). From germline, CDR1 is SEHNR and CDR2 FQNEAQ (reference sequence). Trimming pared 1 base from V and 7 bases from J, leaving 10 bases between. There are 13 residues in the CDR3. CDR3 loop: CASSLDRLSGYTF. The CDR3 nucleotides read TGTGCCAGCAGCTTAGACAGGCTATCTGGCTACACCTTC. The full variable domain, completed using reference TRBV7-9 and TRBJ1-2, is DTGVSQNPRHKITKRGQNVTFRCDPISEHNRLYWYRQTLGQGPEFLTYFQNEAQLEKSRLLSDRFSAERPKGSFSTLEIQRTEQGDSAMYLCASSLDRLSGYTFGSGTRLTVV.

The chain recombines TRBV4-1 with TRBJ1-1; 9 bases line up with TRBD1. J lost 4 bases, V lost 3 bases, and 12 bases had no gene match. The germline CDR1 and CDR2 sequences are MGHRA and YSYEKL. The CDR3 contains 17 residues. CDR3 sequence (DNA): TGCGCCAGCAGCCAGGGGTTACAGGGGGCGCGCGGCACTGAAGCTTTCTTT. Translated: CASSQGLQGARGTEAFF.

The chain uses TRBV10-1 and TRBJ1-2, with TRBD1 as a possible D gene (5 bases). Trimming pared 3 bases from V and 2 bases from J, leaving 16 bases between. Germline V gives CDR1 WNHNN, CDR2 SYGVQD (reference sequence). The CDR3 has 16 amino acids. As DNA, the CDR3 is TGCGCCAGCAGTGATTTAAAGAAGGGACTCAACTATGGCTACACCTTC. Translating it yields CASSDLKKGLNYGYTF.

The genes are TRBV2 and TRBJ1-4, with TRBD1 matching 7 bases. V was pared by 5 bases and J by 8 bases, with 5 bases of the junction left unmatched. The CDR3 runs 13 residues. The germline V gene has CDR1 SNHLY and CDR2 FYNNEI. Written as DNA, the CDR3 is TGTGCCAGCAGTCGACAGGGAGAAGAAAAACTGTTTTTT. It is translated as CASSRQGEEKLFF. The whole variable domain, remainder taken from reference TRBV2 and TRBJ1-4, is EPEVTQTPSHQVTQMGQEVILRCVPISNHLYFYWYRQILGQKVEFLVSFYNNEISEKSEIFDDQFSVERPDGSNFTLKIRSTKLEDSAMYFCASSRQGEEKLFFGSGTQLSVL.

The rearrangement uses TRBV25-1 and TRBJ2-5, with 8 positions matching TRBD2. The CDR3 runs to 16 residues. Germline V gene data show CDR1 as MGHDK and CDR2 as SYGVNS. V gave up 3 bases and J gave up 4 bases; unmatched junction bases: 10. CDR3: CASSDSRGGLIETQYF. In nucleotides, the CDR3 is TGTGCCAGCAGTGATTCTCGGGGGGGGCTGATAGAGACCCAGTACTTC.